These 5 T cell receptor beta chains came from one sample sequenced in a study of early T cells in non-severe SARS-CoV-2 infection. From the 5' RACE reads, TCRdb called clonotypes with MiXCR, one entry per CDR3 protein. The repertoire holds about 70,000 distinct CDR3 sequences, with around 11% as singletons. The specimen sequenced was whole blood. Receptors originate from an adult who was a healthcare worker with PCR-confirmed SARS-CoV-2 infection or an uninfected control (not recorded which).

This clonotype turned up a few times. This rearrangement joins TRBV15 to TRBJ2-3; D is perhaps TRBD2 (5 bases). CDR1 and CDR2 from the germline V gene are LNHNV and YYDKDF (reference sequence). This CDR3 is built from 15 residues. Trimming stripped 11 bases from V and 1 base from J, with 19 bases between. The CDR3 loop reads CAAKTIADRTDTQYF. CDR3 nucleotides: TGTGCCGCCAAGACTATTGCGGACCGCACAGATACGCAGTATTTT.

The rearrangement uses TRBV5-6 and TRBJ2-7; 7 bases match TRBD1. This CDR3 has 16 amino acids. Per the germline V gene, CDR1 is SGHDT and CDR2 is YYEEEE. J lost 4 bases, V lost 0 bases, and 10 bases had no gene match. The CDR3 DNA reads as TGTGCCAGCAGCTTGGTCCTCTCAACAGGGGATTACGAGCAGTACTTC. It encodes CASSLVLSTGDYEQYF.

Many counts were recorded for this clonotype. The chain is built from TRBV10-3 and TRBJ1-5; the D gene is possibly TRBD1 (6 bases). The CDR3 is 15 amino acids. CDR1 and CDR2 from the germline V gene are ENHRY and SYGVKD. V was clipped by 0 bases and J by 1 base, with 7 bases between them. CDR3 in DNA: TGTGCCATCAGTGAGTCGAGGGGGAGCAATCAGCCCCAGCATTTT. Protein sequence: CAISESRGSNQPQHF.

In its sample, this clonotype was seen a few times. The chain uses TRBV6-5 and TRBJ1-4; no firm D call. The CDR3 extends over 12 amino acids. Germline V CDR1 and CDR2: MNHEY, SVGAGI. The V and J ends lost 6 bases and 5 bases respectively, with 7 bases between them. CDR3 DNA: TGTGCCAGCAGGACGACCAATGAAAAACTGTTTTTT. Protein sequence: CASRTTNEKLFF.

This clonotype was seen many times. The CDR3 sequence: CASSVERDRGTDTQYF. The DNA for the CDR3 is TGTGCCAGCAGCGTTGAACGGGACAGGGGAACAGATACGCAGTATTTT. The chain employs TRBV9 and TRBJ2-3, with TRBD1 matching 10 bases. CDR3 length equals 16 residues. The J segment lost 3 bases and the V segment lost 2 bases, leaving 6 bases of the junction unmatched. Germline CDR1 reads SGDLS; CDR2 reads YYNGEE.